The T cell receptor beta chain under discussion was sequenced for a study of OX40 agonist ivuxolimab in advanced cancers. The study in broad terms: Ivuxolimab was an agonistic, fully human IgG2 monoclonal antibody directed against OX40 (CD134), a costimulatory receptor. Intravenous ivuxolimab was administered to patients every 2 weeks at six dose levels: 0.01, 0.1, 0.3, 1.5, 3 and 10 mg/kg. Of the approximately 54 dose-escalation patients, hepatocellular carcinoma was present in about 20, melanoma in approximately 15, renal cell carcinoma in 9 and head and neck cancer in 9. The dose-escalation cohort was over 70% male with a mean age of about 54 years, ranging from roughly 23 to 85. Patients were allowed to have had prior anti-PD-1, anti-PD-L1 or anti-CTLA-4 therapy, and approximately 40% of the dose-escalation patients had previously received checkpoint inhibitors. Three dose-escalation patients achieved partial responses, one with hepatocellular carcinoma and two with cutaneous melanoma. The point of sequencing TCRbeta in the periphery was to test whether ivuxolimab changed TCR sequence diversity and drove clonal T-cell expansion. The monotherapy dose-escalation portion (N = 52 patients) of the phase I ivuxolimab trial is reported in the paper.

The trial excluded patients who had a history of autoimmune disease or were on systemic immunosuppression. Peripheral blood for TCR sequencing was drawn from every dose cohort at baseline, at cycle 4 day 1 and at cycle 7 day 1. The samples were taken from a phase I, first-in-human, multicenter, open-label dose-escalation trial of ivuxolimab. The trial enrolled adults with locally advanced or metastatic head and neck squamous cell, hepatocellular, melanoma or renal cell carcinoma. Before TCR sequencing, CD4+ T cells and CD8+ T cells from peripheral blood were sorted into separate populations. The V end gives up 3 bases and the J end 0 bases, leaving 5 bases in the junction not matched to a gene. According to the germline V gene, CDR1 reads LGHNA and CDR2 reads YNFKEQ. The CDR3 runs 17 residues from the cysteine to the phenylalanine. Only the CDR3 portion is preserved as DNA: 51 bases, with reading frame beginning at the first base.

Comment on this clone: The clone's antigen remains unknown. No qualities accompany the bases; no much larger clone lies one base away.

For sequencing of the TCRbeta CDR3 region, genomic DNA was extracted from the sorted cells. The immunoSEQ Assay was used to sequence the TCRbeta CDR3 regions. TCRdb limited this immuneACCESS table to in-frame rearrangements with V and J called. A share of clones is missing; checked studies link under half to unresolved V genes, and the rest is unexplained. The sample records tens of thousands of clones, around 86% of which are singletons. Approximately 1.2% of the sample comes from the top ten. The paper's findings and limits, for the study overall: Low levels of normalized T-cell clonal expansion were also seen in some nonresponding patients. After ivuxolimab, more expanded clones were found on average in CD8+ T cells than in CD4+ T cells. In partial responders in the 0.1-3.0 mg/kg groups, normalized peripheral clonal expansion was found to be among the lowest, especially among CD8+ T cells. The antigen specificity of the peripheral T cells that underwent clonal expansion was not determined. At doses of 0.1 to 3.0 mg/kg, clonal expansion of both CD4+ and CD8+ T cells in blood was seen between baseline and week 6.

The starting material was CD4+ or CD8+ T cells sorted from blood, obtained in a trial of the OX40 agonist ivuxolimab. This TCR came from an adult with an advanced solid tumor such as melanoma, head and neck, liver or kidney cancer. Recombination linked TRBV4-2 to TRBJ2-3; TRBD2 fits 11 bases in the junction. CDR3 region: CASSHSRTSGSTDTQYF. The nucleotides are TGTGCCAGCAGCCATTCCCGGACTAGCGGGAGCACAGATACGCAGTATTTT.